This T cell receptor beta chain was found in a study of a mutant IDH1 vaccine in newly diagnosed glioma. Study information: Patients were started on vaccination 4-6 weeks after radiotherapy alone, or with temozolomide cycles.

A word on this clone: Its target is not known.

Some clones are missing from TCRdb's copy, which holds only in-frame ones; the method was immunoSEQ multiplex PCR. The table shows over 45,000 clones, with 80% to 85% occurring only once. Time point reported: week 5, during vaccination. The study gave 300 ug of mutant IDH1 20-mer peptide per vaccine dose, with topical imiquimod. The germline V and J ends were trimmed by 7 bases and 5 bases, with 8 bases remaining between them. The germline V gene encodes CDR1 SNHLY and CDR2 FYNNEI. CDR3 length: 11 residues. This TCR was sampled from a man between 25 and 39 years old with glioma. The rearrangement uses TRBV2 and TRBJ1-2; D remains unclear. This material consisted of PBMCs, taken from a glioma patient whose treatment included an IDH1 peptide vaccine. CDR3 nucleotide sequence: TGTGCCAGCAAATTGGGTTATGGCTACACCTTC. It translates to CASKLGYGYTF.